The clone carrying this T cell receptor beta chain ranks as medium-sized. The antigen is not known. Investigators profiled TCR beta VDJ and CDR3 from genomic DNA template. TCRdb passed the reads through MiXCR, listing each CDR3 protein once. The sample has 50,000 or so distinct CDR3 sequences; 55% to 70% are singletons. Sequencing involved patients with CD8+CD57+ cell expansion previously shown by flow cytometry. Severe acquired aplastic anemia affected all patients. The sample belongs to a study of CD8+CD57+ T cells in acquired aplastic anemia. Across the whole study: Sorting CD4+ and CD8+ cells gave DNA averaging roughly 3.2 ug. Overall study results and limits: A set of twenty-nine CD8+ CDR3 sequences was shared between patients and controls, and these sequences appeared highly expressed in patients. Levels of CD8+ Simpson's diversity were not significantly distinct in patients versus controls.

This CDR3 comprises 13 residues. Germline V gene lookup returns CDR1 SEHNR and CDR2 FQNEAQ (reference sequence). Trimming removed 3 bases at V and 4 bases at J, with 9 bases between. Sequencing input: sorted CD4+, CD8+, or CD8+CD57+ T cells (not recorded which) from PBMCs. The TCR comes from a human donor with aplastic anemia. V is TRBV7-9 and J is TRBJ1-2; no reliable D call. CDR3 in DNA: TGTGCCAGCAGCTTCAACAGCCTCTATGGCTACACCTTC. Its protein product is CASSFNSLYGYTF.